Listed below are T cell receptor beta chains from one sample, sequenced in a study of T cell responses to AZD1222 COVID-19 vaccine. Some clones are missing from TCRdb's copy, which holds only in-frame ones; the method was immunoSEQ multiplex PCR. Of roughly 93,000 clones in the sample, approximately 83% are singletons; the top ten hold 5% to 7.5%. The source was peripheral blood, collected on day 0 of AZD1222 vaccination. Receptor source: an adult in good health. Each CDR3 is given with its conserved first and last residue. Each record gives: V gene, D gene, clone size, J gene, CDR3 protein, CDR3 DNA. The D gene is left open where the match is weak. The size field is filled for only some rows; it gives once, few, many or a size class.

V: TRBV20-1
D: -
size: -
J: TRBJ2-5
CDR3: CSARSEETQYF
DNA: TGCAGTGCAAGATCTGAGGAGACCCAGTACTTC

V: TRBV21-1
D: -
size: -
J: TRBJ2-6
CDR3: CASSKAELAGLSAGANVLTF
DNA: TGTGCCAGCAGCAAAGCGGAACTAGCGGGACTATCAGCTGGGGCCAACGTCCTGACTTTC

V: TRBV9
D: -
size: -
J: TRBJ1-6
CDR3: CASSVGGGYNSPLHF
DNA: TGTGCCAGCAGCGTAGGCGGGGGTTATAATTCACCCCTCCACTTT

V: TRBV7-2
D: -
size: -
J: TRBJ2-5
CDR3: CASGRQGGETQYF
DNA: TGTGCCAGCGGCCGACAGGGAGGGGAGACCCAGTACTTC

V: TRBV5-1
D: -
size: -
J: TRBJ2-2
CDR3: CASNVDLAAGELFF
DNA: TGCGCCAGCAACGTAGACCTAGCCGCCGGGGAGCTGTTTTTT

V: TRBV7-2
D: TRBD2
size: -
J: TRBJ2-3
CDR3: CASSSGTSGSTDTQYF
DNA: TGTGCCAGCAGCTCAGGGACTAGCGGGAGCACAGATACGCAGTATTTT

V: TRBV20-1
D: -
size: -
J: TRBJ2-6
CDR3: CSASKGHSSSGANVLTF
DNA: TGCAGTGCTAGTAAGGGACACTCGTCTTCTGGGGCCAACGTCCTGACTTTC

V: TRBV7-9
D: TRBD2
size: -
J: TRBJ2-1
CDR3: CASSLVSLAGVSGNEQFF
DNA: TGTGCCAGCAGCTTAGTTTCGCTAGCGGGAGTGTCGGGAAATGAGCAGTTCTTC

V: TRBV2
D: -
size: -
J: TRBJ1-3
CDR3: CASKATELDTIYF
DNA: TGTGCCAGCAAGGCTACCGAACTGGACACCATATATTTT

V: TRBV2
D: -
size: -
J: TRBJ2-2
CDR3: CASRRGPVIPGELFF
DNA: TGTGCCAGCAGGAGGGGCCCTGTGATTCCCGGGGAGCTGTTTTTT

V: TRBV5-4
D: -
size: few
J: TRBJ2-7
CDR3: CASSFRGGAVYEQYF
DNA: TGTGCCAGCAGCTTCCGAGGGGGGGCGGTCTACGAGCAGTACTTC

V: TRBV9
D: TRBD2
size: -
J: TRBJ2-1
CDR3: CASSVHTGTSGFGEQFF
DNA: TGTGCCAGCAGCGTCCATACCGGGACTAGCGGGTTCGGTGAGCAGTTCTTC

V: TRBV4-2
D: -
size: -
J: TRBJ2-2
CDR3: CASSQDGGDQNTGELFF
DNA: TGTGCCAGCAGCCAAGATGGAGGGGACCAGAACACCGGGGAGCTGTTTTTT